Listed below are T cell receptor beta chains from one sample, sequenced in a study of early T cells in non-severe SARS-CoV-2 infection. Each CDR3 protein gets one entry after TCRdb re-called the 5' RACE reads with MiXCR. The table records fewer than 110,000 distinct CDR3 sequences, roughly 11% of them present only once. The sequenced sample consisted of whole blood. The receptors were sampled from an adult who was a healthcare worker with PCR-confirmed SARS-CoV-2 infection or an uninfected control (not recorded which). Both conserved end residues are part of each CDR3. The D gene is left open where the match is weak. Size is omitted from some rows. Given values are once, few, many or a class for expanded clones.

J gene: TRBJ1-1; V gene: TRBV20-1; D gene: .; clone size: few; CDR3 length: 16; CDR3 DNA: TGCAGTGCTAGAGATTGGGGTCGAGGGGGTAACACTGAAGCTTTCTTT; CDR3 protein: CSARDWGRGGNTEAFF
J gene: TRBJ1-2; V gene: TRBV7-2; D gene: TRBD1; clone size: .; CDR3 length: 15; CDR3 DNA: TGTGCCAGCAGCTTATCCCGGGACAGGCGCTATGGCTACACCTTC; CDR3 protein: CASSLSRDRRYGYTF
J gene: TRBJ2-7; V gene: TRBV9; D gene: TRBD2; clone size: .; CDR3 length: 14; CDR3 DNA: TGTGCCAGCAGCGCTAGCGGGGAAGACTACGAGCAGTACTTC; CDR3 protein: CASSASGEDYEQYF
J gene: TRBJ2-3; V gene: TRBV7-9; D gene: .; clone size: few; CDR3 length: 14; CDR3 DNA: TGTGCCAGCAGCCCCTCTTCACTCGGTTATACGCAGTATTTT; CDR3 protein: CASSPSSLGYTQYF
J gene: TRBJ2-7; V gene: TRBV2; D gene: .; clone size: .; CDR3 length: 12; CDR3 DNA: TGTGCCAGCAGTGAAGCAACCTACGAGCAGTACTTC; CDR3 protein: CASSEATYEQYF
J gene: TRBJ2-3; V gene: TRBV5-1; D gene: .; clone size: .; CDR3 length: 14; CDR3 DNA: TGCGCCAGCAGCTTGGCCGCTAGCTCAGATACGCAGTATTTT; CDR3 protein: CASSLAASSDTQYF
J gene: TRBJ2-1; V gene: TRBV20-1; D gene: TRBD2; clone size: .; CDR3 length: 13; CDR3 DNA: TGCAGTGCTCCATTAGCGGGAGCGGAAGAGCAGTTCTTC; CDR3 protein: CSAPLAGAEEQFF
J gene: TRBJ1-5; V gene: TRBV12-3/TRBV12-4; D gene: .; clone size: many; CDR3 length: 13; CDR3 DNA: TGTGCCAGCAGTTCCGATAGCAATCAGCCCCAGCATTTT; CDR3 protein: CASSSDSNQPQHF
J gene: TRBJ2-7; V gene: TRBV27; D gene: TRBD2; clone size: few; CDR3 length: 15; CDR3 DNA: TGTGCCAGCAGTTTCGAGGCGGGAGGGTCCTGGGAGCAGTACTTC; CDR3 protein: CASSFEAGGSWEQYF
J gene: TRBJ1-2; V gene: TRBV6-6; D gene: .; clone size: .; CDR3 length: 14; CDR3 DNA: TGTGCCAGCAGGGCAACAAGTGGAGGGTATGGCTACACCTTC; CDR3 protein: CASRATSGGYGYTF
J gene: TRBJ1-1; V gene: TRBV24-1; D gene: .; clone size: .; CDR3 length: 12; CDR3 DNA: TGTGCCACCAGCGGAGGTGACACTGAAGCTTTCTTT; CDR3 protein: CATSGGDTEAFF
J gene: TRBJ1-5; V gene: TRBV19; D gene: TRBD1; clone size: many; CDR3 length: 14; CDR3 DNA: TGTGCCAGTAGTAAACAGGGGGGGAATCAGCCCCAGCATTTT; CDR3 protein: CASSKQGGNQPQHF
J gene: TRBJ1-2; V gene: TRBV12-3/TRBV12-4; D gene: .; clone size: many; CDR3 length: 13; CDR3 DNA: TGTGCCAGCAGTAATGCCGTTAACTATGGCTACACCTTC; CDR3 protein: CASSNAVNYGYTF
J gene: TRBJ1-5; V gene: TRBV13; D gene: .; clone size: .; CDR3 length: 12; CDR3 DNA: TGTGCCAGCAGCTTAGCCGGGCGCCCCCAGCATTTT; CDR3 protein: CASSLAGRPQHF